This paragraph covers one T cell receptor beta chain sequence. This sample was included in a study of blood T cell repertoires in COVID-19. As for the study in general: Researchers got acute and convalescent COVID-19 samples from the United States, Italy and Spain. Sources were T cells, B-cell-depleted T cells, or PBMCs; the material itself was cDNA or gDNA.

In the original workflow: For nucleated cells, counts were estimated from reference gene primer amplification. Only in-frame clones appear in the TCRdb table, and some are missing; sequencing was by immunoSEQ multiplex PCR. The DNA gave D and trimming, while V, J and clone size come from that table. The sample includes roughly 88,000 clones, about 93% of them seen just once. This CDR3 contains 16 residues. Trimming shortened V by 0 bases and J by 0 bases, and 9 bases separated the two germline ends. Germline lookup yields CDR1 KGHSH and CDR2 LQKENI. The sequence was collected from a woman in her forties or fifties in a cohort sampled during active COVID-19. Specimen: peripheral blood. The chain joins TRBV18 to TRBJ2-1, with unresolved D. CDR3 in amino acids: CASSPPSWSSYNEQFF. In DNA form, the CDR3 reads TGTGCCAGCTCACCACCCAGCTGGAGCTCCTACAATGAGCAGTTCTTC.